Below, one TCR beta chain is given with its context. In the original workflow: How many nucleated cells were present was estimated from reference gene primer amplification. Clones were sequenced by immunoSEQ multiplex PCR, and TCRdb holds only the in-frame ones, with some missing. From that table come the V and J calls and clone size; the DNA was used to work out D and trimming. The data hold more than 95,000 clones, with about 91% observed a single time. The data were taken from a study of blood T cell repertoires in COVID-19. Trimming cost V 1 base and J 8 bases, with 11 bases left between them. This CDR3 comprises 13 residues. Looked up from germline, CDR1 is GTSNPN and CDR2 is SVGIG (reference sequence).

This clonotype was sampled from a human donor in a cohort sampled during active COVID-19. The chain couples TRBV30 to TRBJ2-2; D remains unclear. The sequenced sample was peripheral blood. The CDR3 protein is CAWSGFHRGELFF. The CDR3 DNA is TGTGCCTGGAGTGGCTTTCATAGAGGGGAGCTGTTTTTT.